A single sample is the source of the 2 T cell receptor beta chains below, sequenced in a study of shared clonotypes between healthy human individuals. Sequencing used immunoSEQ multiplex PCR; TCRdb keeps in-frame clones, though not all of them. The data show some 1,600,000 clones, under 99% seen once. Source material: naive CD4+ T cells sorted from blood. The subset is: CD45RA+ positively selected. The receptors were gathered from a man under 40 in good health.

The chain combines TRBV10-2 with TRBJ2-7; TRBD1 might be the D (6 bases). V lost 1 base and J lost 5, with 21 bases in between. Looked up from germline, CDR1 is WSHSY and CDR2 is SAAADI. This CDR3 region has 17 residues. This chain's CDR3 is CASSEYHRQVPRNEQYF. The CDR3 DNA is TGCGCCAGCAGTGAGTACCACCGACAGGTTCCACGAAACGAGCAGTACTTC.

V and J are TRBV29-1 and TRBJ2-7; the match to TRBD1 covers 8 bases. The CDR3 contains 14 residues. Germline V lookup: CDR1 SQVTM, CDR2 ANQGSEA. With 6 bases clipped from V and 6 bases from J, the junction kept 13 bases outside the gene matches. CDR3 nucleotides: TGCAGCGTCCTCCTCCTATTCGACAGGGGCGAGCAGTACTTC. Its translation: CSVLLLFDRGEQYF.